The present TCR beta chain was sequenced within a study of T cells in Graves' hyperthyroidism and ophthalmopathy. There are a few counts of this clonotype. The ends were cut back, 7 bases at V and 6 bases at J, with 12 bases in the middle. The CDR3 sequence is 13 residues long. Germline CDR1 ENHRY, CDR2 SYGVKD. Together with thyroid ultrasound, orbital computed tomography, serum thyroxine and TRAb, clinical symptoms were used for diagnoses. Fresh peripheral blood, around 10 ml of it, supplied the PBMCs. The investigators amplified TCR beta CDR3 regions from RNA transcripts. With the HTBI primer set, the TCR CDR3 went through a first round of RT-PCR. TCRdb re-called the multiplex PCR reads through MiXCR, storing one row per CDR3 protein. The data show about 640,000 distinct CDR3 sequences, around 20% seen once.

The specimen was blood. The rearrangement uses TRBV10-3 and TRBJ2-2; TRBD1 might be the D (6 bases). This sequence originates from a man aged 25 to 40 with Graves' ophthalmopathy. The CDR3 loop is CAITAGAAGELFF. The DNA of the CDR3 is TGTGCCATCACCGCAGGGGCAGCCGGGGAGCTGTTTTTT.